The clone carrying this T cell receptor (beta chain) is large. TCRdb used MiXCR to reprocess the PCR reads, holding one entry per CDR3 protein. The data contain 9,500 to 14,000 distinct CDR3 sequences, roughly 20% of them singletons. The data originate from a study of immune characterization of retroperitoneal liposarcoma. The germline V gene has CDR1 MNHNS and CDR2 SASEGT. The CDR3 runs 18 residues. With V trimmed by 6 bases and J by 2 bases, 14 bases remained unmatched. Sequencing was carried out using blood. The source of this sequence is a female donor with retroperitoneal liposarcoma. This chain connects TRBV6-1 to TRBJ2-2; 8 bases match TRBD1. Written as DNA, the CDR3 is TGTGCCAGCAGGCCACCGTTGGGGACAGGTGAAAACACCGGGGAGCTGTTTTTT. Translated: CASRPPLGTGENTGELFF.